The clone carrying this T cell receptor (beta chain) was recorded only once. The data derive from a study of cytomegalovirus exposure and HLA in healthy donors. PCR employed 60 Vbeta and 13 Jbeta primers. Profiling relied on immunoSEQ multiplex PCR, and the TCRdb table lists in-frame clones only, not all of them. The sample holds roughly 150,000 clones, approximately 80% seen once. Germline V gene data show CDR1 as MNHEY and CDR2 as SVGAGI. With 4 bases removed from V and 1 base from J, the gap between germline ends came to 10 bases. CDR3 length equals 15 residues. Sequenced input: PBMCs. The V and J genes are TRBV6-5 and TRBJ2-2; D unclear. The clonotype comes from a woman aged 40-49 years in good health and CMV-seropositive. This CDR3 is CASSLKPLNTGELFF. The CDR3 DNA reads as TGTGCCAGCAGTTTAAAGCCCCTGAACACCGGGGAGCTGTTTTTT.